One and the same sample provided the 24 T cell receptor beta chains below, sequenced in a study of cytomegalovirus exposure and HLA in healthy donors (TCRdb year 2017). Library generation was performed with the immunoSEQ multiplex PCR assay. For the multiplex PCR, a mixture combining 60 forward primers for TCR Vbeta segments and 13 reverse primers for TCR Jbeta segments was used. TCRdb carries this immuneACCESS record with in-frame sequences only. Its versions omit some clonotypes, under half of them owing to an unresolved V gene in the studies checked, with the rest unexplained. The sample profile shows 100,000 to 150,000 clones; 81% of them were found once. The ten largest account for about 1.8% of the sample. Input material: PBMCs. Receptors originate from a man aged 18 to 30 in good health and CMV-seronegative.

The chain links TRBV7-9 to TRBJ2-6; tentatively, D is TRBD1 (5 bases). The CDR3 sequence is 15 residues long. CDR1 is SEHNR and CDR2 is FQNEAQ in the germline V gene (reference sequence). The germline V and J ends were trimmed by 3 bases and 3 bases, with 9 bases remaining between them. CDR3 sequence (DNA): TGTGCCAGCAGCTTCAAGGGGCTTGGGGCCAACGTCCTGACTTTC. This encodes CASSFKGLGANVLTF.

The V call is TRBV12-5, the J call TRBJ2-1, with 8 nucleotides matching TRBD1. In germline, CDR1 is LGHNT, CDR2 FRNRAP. The V segment lost 4 bases and the J segment 2 bases; nucleotides outside the gene matches: 7. CDR3 length: 16 amino acids. In nucleotides, the CDR3 is TGTGCTAGTGGTTCTACCAGACAGGGGACCTACAATGAGCAGTTCTTC. Its protein product is CASGSTRQGTYNEQFF.

The chain recombines TRBV15 with TRBJ2-3; 8 nucleotides line up with TRBD1. With 4 bases clipped from V and 0 bases from J, the junction kept 3 bases outside the gene matches. Looked up from germline, CDR1 is LNHNV and CDR2 is YYDKDF (reference sequence). This CDR3 comprises 15 residues. The CDR3 nucleotides are TGTGCCACCAGCACAGACAGGGGTAGCACAGATACGCAGTATTTT. Encoded protein: CATSTDRGSTDTQYF.

The chain couples TRBV5-1 to TRBJ2-5; possible D gene TRBD1, 5 bases. V lost 6 bases, J lost 4 bases, and 19 bases lay in between. The germline gives CDR1 SGHRS, CDR2 YFSETQ. There are 15 residues in the CDR3. CDR3 nucleotide sequence: TGCGCCAGCAACGAAGGGGTCCGGGTAGGAGAGACCCAGTACTTC. This codes for CASNEGVRVGETQYF. The whole variable domain, remainder taken from reference TRBV5-1 and TRBJ2-5, is KAGVTQTPRYLIKTRGQQVTLSCSPISGHRSVSWYQQTPGQGLQFLFEYFSETQRNKGNFPGRFSGRQFSNSRSEMNVSTLELGDSALYLCASNEGVRVGETQYFGPGTRLLVL.

The V call is TRBV5-1, the J call TRBJ2-7; 9 positions agree with TRBD1. Trimming at V came to 4 bases and at J to 1 base, leaving 9 bases not matched to a gene. The V gene's germline CDR1 is SGHRS and CDR2 YFSETQ. The CDR3 is 16 amino acids. The CDR3 coding sequence is TGCGCCAGCAGCACCGGACAGGGGCTAACTTCCTACGAGCAGTACTTC. Translation: CASSTGQGLTSYEQYF.

This clone turned up a few times. CDR3 sequence reads: CASSPGQGALVTEAFF. CDR3 coding DNA: TGTGCCAGCAGCCCTGGACAGGGGGCTTTGGTCACTGAAGCTTTCTTT. This sequence joins TRBV9 and TRBJ1-1; 11 nucleotides agree with TRBD1. This CDR3 is built from 16 residues. V was pared by 4 bases and J by 4 bases, with 9 bases of the junction left unmatched. Germline V lookup: CDR1 SGDLS, CDR2 YYNGEE.

The chain combines TRBV7-9 with TRBJ2-1, with D possibly being TRBD2 (6 bases). CDR1 SEHNR and CDR2 FQNEAQ come from the germline V gene (reference sequence). V lost 5 bases to trimming and J lost 2 bases, with 13 bases between them. The CDR3 extends over 15 amino acids. As DNA, the CDR3 is TGTGCCAGCAGCCGGGAGTGGGGCGCCTACAATGAGCAGTTCTTC. Amino acids: CASSREWGAYNEQFF.

This clone has only one observation. The chain recombines TRBV4-3 with TRBJ1-2; TRBD1 matches at 7 bases. The germline CDR1 and CDR2 sequences are LGHNA and YSLEER. CDR3 length: 14 amino acids. Unmatched junction bases numbered 3, after V lost 1 base and J lost 4 bases. The CDR3 bases are TGCGCCAGCAGCCAAGGGGGGACAGCCTATGGCTACACCTTC. Protein sequence: CASSQGGTAYGYTF.

This chain connects TRBV9 to TRBJ2-3; 11 positions match TRBD2. V lost 0 bases and J lost 1; bases outside the gene matches: 4. CDR1 and CDR2 from the germline V gene are SGDLS and YYNGEE. The CDR3 length is 17 residues. CDR3 sequence: CASSVGKGLAGTDTQYF. As DNA, the CDR3 is TGTGCCAGCAGCGTAGGAAAGGGACTAGCGGGCACAGATACGCAGTATTTT. The entire variable domain, with the rest obtained from reference TRBV9 and TRBJ2-3, is as follows: DSGVTQTPKHLITATGQRVTLRCSPRSGDLSVYWYQQSLDQGLQFLIQYYNGEERAKGNILERFSAQQFPDLHSELNLSSLELGDSALYFCASSVGKGLAGTDTQYFGPGTRLTVL.

The chain joins TRBV19 to TRBJ2-5, with TRBD1 identical over 11 bases. Germline loops: CDR1 LNHDA, CDR2 SQIVND (reference sequence). V lost 4 bases, J lost 8 bases, and 9 bases stayed unmatched. The CDR3 is made up of 15 amino acids. The CDR3, as DNA: TGTGCCAGTAGTACGCCGGGACAGGGGGTGGGAACCCAGTACTTC. It translates to CASSTPGQGVGTQYF.

The rearrangement joins TRBV6-5 to TRBJ2-1; possible D gene TRBD2, 6 bases. The CDR3 loop spans 16 amino acids. Germline values: CDR1 MNHEY, CDR2 SVGAGI. V lost 3 bases and J lost 0, with 12 bases in between. The CDR3 region has the DNA TGTGCCAGCAGTTATCGTAGCGGTAGCTCCTACAATGAGCAGTTCTTC. Residues: CASSYRSGSSYNEQFF.

This rearrangement joins TRBV9 to TRBJ2-7; D not resolved. V was trimmed by 6 bases and J by 6 bases, leaving 19 bases between them. The CDR3 runs to 14 residues. Germline CDR1 reads SGDLS; CDR2 reads YYNGEE. The CDR3 region has the DNA TGTGCCAGCACGAGCCCCGATAAGCCTTCCGAGCAGTACTTC. Residues: CASTSPDKPSEQYF.

The rearrangement joins TRBV7-3 to TRBJ2-2; D is possibly TRBD1 (6 bases). The CDR3 extends over 14 amino acids. CDR1 is SGHTA and CDR2 is FQGTGA in the germline V gene. The V and J ends lost 5 bases and 5 bases respectively, with 12 bases between them. The CDR3, as DNA: TGTGCCAGCAGCCCGAACAGGGTAACCGGGGAGCTGTTTTTT. Protein product: CASSPNRVTGELFF.

The rearrangement joins TRBV5-1 to TRBJ2-7; TRBD2 aligns across 12 bases. Germline V gives CDR1 SGHRS, CDR2 YFSETQ. With V trimmed by 4 bases and J by 4 bases, 9 bases remained unmatched. The CDR3 has 16 amino acids. The CDR3, as DNA: TGCGCCAGCAGCCCCCCCCCGGGACTAGCGGGTTACGAGCAGTACTTC. This translates into CASSPPPGLAGYEQYF. Filled out from reference TRBV5-1 and TRBJ2-7, the complete variable domain reads KAGVTQTPRYLIKTRGQQVTLSCSPISGHRSVSWYQQTPGQGLQFLFEYFSETQRNKGNFPGRFSGRQFSNSRSEMNVSTLELGDSALYLCASSPPPGLAGYEQYFGPGTRLTVT.

The rearrangement joins TRBV18 to TRBJ2-2; 7 positions match TRBD1. CDR3 length: 14 amino acids. The V and J ends lost 7 bases and 5 bases, in that order; junction bases with no gene match: 7. The germline CDR1 and CDR2 sequences are KGHSH and LQKENI. CDR3 amino acids: CASFTGVRTGELFF. The CDR3 nucleotides are TGTGCCAGCTTTACAGGGGTGCGAACCGGGGAGCTGTTTTTT.

The genes are TRBV10-2 and TRBJ2-7; 13 bases match TRBD2. The CDR3 spans 17 residues. V was clipped by 4 bases and J by 0 bases; unmatched bases: 6. Germline-derived CDR1 and CDR2 are WSHSY and SAAADI. CDR3 in DNA: TGCGCCAGCAGTGGGACTAGCGGGGGCCTTAGCTCCTACGAGCAGTACTTC. Translating gives CASSGTSGGLSSYEQYF.

This clone was detected only a few times. The V call is TRBV29-1, the J call TRBJ2-5, with 7 positions matching TRBD2. Germline V gives CDR1 SQVTM, CDR2 ANQGSEA. The CDR3 extends over 14 amino acids. V was clipped by 4 bases and J by 3 bases; unmatched bases: 8. The CDR3 protein is CSVGGGAVKETQYF. In DNA form, the CDR3 reads TGCAGCGTTGGGGGGGGTGCCGTTAAAGAGACCCAGTACTTC.

The chain is built from TRBV7-6 and TRBJ2-7; 11 bases fit TRBD2. V trimming: 5 bases; J trimming: 0 bases; junction bases outside the gene matches: 3. The CDR3 spans 15 residues. CDR1 is SGHVS, CDR2 FNYEAQ, per germline. The CDR3 spells CASSDTSGGSYEQYF. CDR3 DNA: TGTGCCAGCAGCGACACTAGCGGGGGCTCCTACGAGCAGTACTTC.

V usage is TRBV19 and J usage is TRBJ1-2, with 10 bases fitting TRBD1. CDR3 length: 14 amino acids. CDR1 and CDR2 from the germline V gene are LNHDA and SQIVND (reference sequence). Losses at the gene ends were 8 bases for V and 4 bases for J; bases not matched to a gene: 7. The chain's CDR3 is CASQDRGALYGYTF. The CDR3 region has the DNA TGTGCCAGTCAGGACAGGGGGGCACTCTATGGCTACACCTTC.

The rearrangement links TRBV7-2 to TRBJ2-5; a possible D gene is TRBD2 (6 bases). The CDR3 contains 13 residues. Per germline, CDR1 SGHTA and CDR2 FQGNSA. Deletions cut 8 bases from V and 3 bases from J, with 13 bases between. The CDR3 is CASAGTSKETQYF. The CDR3 DNA reads as TGTGCCAGCGCCGGGACTTCTAAAGAGACCCAGTACTTC. The variable domain in full, with the rest retrieved from reference TRBV7-2 and TRBJ2-5, is GAGVSQSPSNKVTEKGKDVELRCDPISGHTALYWYRQSLGQGLEFLIYFQGNSAPDKSGLPSDRFSAERTGGSVSTLTIQRTQQEDSAVYLCASAGTSKETQYFGPGTRLLVL.

This clone was found a few times. Sequence at one end of the junction differs from germline and may be a read error. The rearrangement links TRBV5-1 to TRBJ1-1; D perhaps matches TRBD1 (6 bases). Germline V gives CDR1 SGHRS, CDR2 YFSETQ. This CDR3 spans 13 amino acids. The chain's CDR3 is CASRLDRYTEAFF. DNA for the CDR3: TGCGCCAGCAGGTTGGACAGATACACTGAAGCTTTCTTT.

CDR3 region: CASSVGWGVTNEKLFF. The CDR3 DNA is TGTGCCAGCAGTGTGGGGTGGGGGGTCACTAATGAAAAACTGTTTTTT. The gene calls are TRBV6-1 and TRBJ1-4; D may be TRBD1 (5 bases). CDR3 length equals 16 residues. Trimming removed 4 bases from V and 2 bases from J, with 14 bases in between. CDR1 and CDR2 from the germline V gene are MNHNS and SASEGT.

This chain uses TRBV7-6 with TRBJ2-7; 9 bases line up with TRBD1. The CDR3 totals 15 residues. V lost 4 bases, J lost 2 bases, and 6 bases stayed unmatched. CDR1 SGHVS and CDR2 FNYEAQ come from the germline V gene. CDR3 DNA sequence: TGTGCCAGCAGCTCTTTCCGGGACAGGGCCTACGAGCAGTACTTC. This encodes CASSSFRDRAYEQYF.

This rearrangement joins TRBV9 to TRBJ2-7; D might be TRBD2 (6 bases). Trimming took off 0 bases at V and 5 bases at J, with 9 bases between the two ends. Germline V lookup: CDR1 SGDLS, CDR2 YYNGEE. CDR3 size: 13 residues. This CDR3 is CASSVAAGNEQYF. The CDR3, as DNA: TGTGCCAGCAGCGTAGCTGCGGGGAACGAGCAGTACTTC.